These T cell receptor beta chains were read from a single sample in a study of cytomegalovirus exposure and HLA in healthy donors. Method: immunoSEQ multiplex PCR; TCRdb's copy keeps in-frame clones and lacks some. The sample lists roughly 200,000 clones; approximately 86% were seen once. The sequencing sample was made of PBMCs. All receptors come from a woman in her 30s in good health and CMV-seronegative. The CDR3 runs from the conserved cysteine through the conserved F or W. The order of the fields is D gene, clone size, J gene, V gene, CDR3 protein, CDR3 DNA. D genes are given only for firm matches. Only part of the rows carry a size: once, few, many, or a class if the clone is expanded.

TRBD1 | - | TRBJ2-5 | TRBV4-1 | CASSQVSTGTVPRGTQYF | TGCGCCAGCAGCCAGGTTTCTACCGGGACAGTGCCCCGGGGGACCCAGTACTTC
- | - | TRBJ1-1 | TRBV15 | CATGRGGEDTEAFF | TGTGCCACCGGTCGAGGAGGGGAGGACACTGAAGCTTTCTTT
TRBD1 | - | TRBJ1-1 | TRBV6-6 | CASSPRQGSTEAFF | TGTGCCAGCAGTCCCCGACAGGGGAGCACTGAAGCTTTCTTT
- | - | TRBJ2-7 | TRBV6-1 | CASRDSGMTPEQYF | TGTGCCAGCAGGGACAGCGGGATGACCCCGGAGCAGTACTTC
TRBD1 | few | TRBJ2-6 | TRBV18 | CASSPLGTGVSGANVLTF | TGTGCCAGCTCACCTCTCGGGACAGGGGTCTCTGGGGCCAACGTCCTGACTTTC
TRBD1 | - | TRBJ2-7 | TRBV28 | CASSGRQGRYEQYF | TGTGCCAGCAGTGGACGACAGGGAAGGTACGAGCAGTACTTC
TRBD1 | - | TRBJ2-5 | TRBV7-7 | CASSERGDRAWETQYF | TGTGCTAGCAGCGAAAGAGGGGACAGGGCATGGGAGACCCAGTACTTC
- | - | TRBJ2-1 | TRBV19 | CASSPGEVNYNEQFF | TGTGCCAGTAGTCCAGGGGAAGTCAATTACAATGAGCAGTTCTTC
- | - | TRBJ2-1 | TRBV2 | CASSDRVNEQFF | TGTGCCAGCAGTGACAGGGTCAATGAGCAGTTCTTC
TRBD2 | - | TRBJ2-5 | TRBV9 | CASSLQAGRQETQYF | TGTGCCAGCAGCCTTCAAGCGGGACGGCAAGAGACCCAGTACTTC
TRBD1 | once | TRBJ2-3 | TRBV7-7 | CASSERQGDTQYF | TGTGCTAGCAGCGAACGACAGGGGGATACGCAGTATTTT
TRBD1 | - | TRBJ2-7 | TRBV7-9 | CASSEQGAGEQYF | TGTGCCAGCAGCGAACAGGGGGCGGGTGAGCAGTACTTC
- | - | TRBJ2-5 | TRBV5-4 | CASSSQRKETQYF | TGTGCCAGCAGCTCGCAGCGGAAAGAGACCCAGTACTTC
- | - | TRBJ1-6 | TRBV10-3 | CAISEGRQVPDSPLHF | TGTGCCATCAGTGAGGGAAGACAGGTTCCAGATTCACCCCTCCACTTT
- | few | TRBJ1-1 | TRBV29-1 | CSVGGGDTEAFF | TGCAGCGTTGGGGGGGGCGACACTGAAGCTTTCTTT
- | - | TRBJ2-5 | TRBV5-1 | CASSLSPQETQYF | TGCGCCAGCAGCCTCTCCCCCCAAGAGACCCAGTACTTC
TRBD2 | - | TRBJ2-7 | TRBV29-1 | CSVATGLATEQYF | TGCAGCGTGGCAACGGGACTAGCGACCGAGCAGTACTTC
- | few | TRBJ2-7 | TRBV9 | CASSVGAGHYEQYF | TGTGCCAGCAGCGTAGGAGCGGGACACTACGAGCAGTACTTC
TRBD2 | - | TRBJ2-3 | TRBV5-1 | CASIGGSANTQYF | TGCGCCAGCATAGGCGGGAGTGCCAATACGCAGTATTTT
- | once | TRBJ2-1 | TRBV5-1 | CASIAVNGHFYNEQFF | TGCGCCAGCATAGCCGTCAACGGTCACTTCTACAATGAGCAGTTCTTC
TRBD2 | - | TRBJ2-1 | TRBV15 | CATSRDWSGRGNEQFF | TGTGCCACCAGCAGAGATTGGTCCGGGAGGGGGAATGAGCAGTTCTTC
TRBD2 | once | TRBJ2-1 | TRBV2 | CASSESSGRSYNEQFF | TGTGCCAGCAGTGAGTCTAGCGGCAGGTCCTACAATGAGCAGTTCTTC
- | - | TRBJ2-7 | TRBV14 | CASSQDPAEAGLLGYEQYF | TGTGCCAGCAGCCAAGATCCGGCGGAAGCGGGCCTTTTGGGCTACGAGCAGTACTTC
TRBD1 | - | TRBJ2-7 | TRBV19 | CAASIGTGNYEQYF | TGTGCGGCTAGTATCGGGACAGGGAACTACGAGCAGTACTTC